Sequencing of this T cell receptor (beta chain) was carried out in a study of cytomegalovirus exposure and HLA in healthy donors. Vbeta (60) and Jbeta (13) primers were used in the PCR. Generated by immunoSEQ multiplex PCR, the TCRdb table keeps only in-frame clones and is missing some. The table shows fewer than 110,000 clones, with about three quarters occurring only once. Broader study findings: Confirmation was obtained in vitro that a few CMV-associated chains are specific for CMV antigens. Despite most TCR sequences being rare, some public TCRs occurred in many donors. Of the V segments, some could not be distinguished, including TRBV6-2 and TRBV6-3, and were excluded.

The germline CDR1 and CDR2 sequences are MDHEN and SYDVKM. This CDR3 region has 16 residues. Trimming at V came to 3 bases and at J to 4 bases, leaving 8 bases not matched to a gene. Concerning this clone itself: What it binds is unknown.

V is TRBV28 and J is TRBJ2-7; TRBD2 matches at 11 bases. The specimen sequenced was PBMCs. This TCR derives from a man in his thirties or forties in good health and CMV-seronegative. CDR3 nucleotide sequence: TGTGCCAGCAGTTTGGACACTAGCGGGGGCCTTTACGAGCAGTACTTC. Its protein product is CASSLDTSGGLYEQYF.